This TCR beta chain derives from a study of shared clonotypes between healthy human individuals. The assay was immunoSEQ multiplex PCR, and TCRdb's table has in-frame clones only and misses some. The sample has millions of clones, roughly nine tenths seen once. CDR1 and CDR2 from the germline V gene are SGDLS and YYNGEE. The CDR3 is made up of 15 amino acids. V shed 3 bases and J shed 0 bases, with 13 bases lying between them. Worth noting for this clone: Its target is unknown.

Findings and caveats of the study: Sequencing depth was expected to influence donor clonotype sharing.

The clonotype was recovered from a man in his late teens or twenties in good health. The sample consisted of naive CD4+ T cells sorted from blood. As for subset: CD45RA+ positively selected. V gene TRBV9 combines with J gene TRBJ2-7, with a weak D call TRBD2 (6 bases). The CDR3 here is CASSALATSSYEQYF. The CDR3 DNA is TGTGCCAGCAGCGCTCTAGCGACAAGCTCCTACGAGCAGTACTTC.